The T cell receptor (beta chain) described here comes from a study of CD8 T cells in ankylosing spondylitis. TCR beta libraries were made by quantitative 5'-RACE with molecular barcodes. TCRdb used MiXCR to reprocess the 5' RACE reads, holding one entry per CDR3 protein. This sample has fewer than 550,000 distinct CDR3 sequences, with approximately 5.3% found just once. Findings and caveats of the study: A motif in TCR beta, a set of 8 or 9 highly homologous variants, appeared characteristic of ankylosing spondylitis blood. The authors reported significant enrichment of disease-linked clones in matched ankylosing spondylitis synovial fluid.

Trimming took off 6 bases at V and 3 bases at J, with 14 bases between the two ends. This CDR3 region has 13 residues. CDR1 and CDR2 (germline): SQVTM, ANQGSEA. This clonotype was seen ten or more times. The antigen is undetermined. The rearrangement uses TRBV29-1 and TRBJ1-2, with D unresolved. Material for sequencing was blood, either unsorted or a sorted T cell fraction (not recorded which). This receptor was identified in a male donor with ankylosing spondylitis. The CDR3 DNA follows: TGCAGCGTCGCCAACGTTTTGGACTATGGCTACACCTTC. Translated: CSVANVLDYGYTF.